This entry lists 4 T cell receptor beta chains sequenced from one sample in a study of T cell responses to AZD1222 COVID-19 vaccine. Only in-frame clones appear in the TCRdb table, and some are missing; sequencing was by immunoSEQ multiplex PCR. The sample has 85,000 to 100,000 clones, roughly nine tenths seen once. This material consisted of peripheral blood, taken on day 0 of AZD1222 vaccination. The receptor source for this set is an adult in good health.

The rearrangement joins TRBV3-1 (or the pseudogene TRBV3-2) to TRBJ1-1; TRBD1 agrees at 8 bases. V gave up 0 bases and J gave up 4 bases; unmatched junction bases: 7. The CDR3 consists of 16 residues. CDR1 and CDR2 (germline): LGHDT, YNNKEL (reference sequence). The CDR3, as DNA: TGTGCCAGCAGCCAAGAAGAGACAGGGGTGGGCACTGAAGCTTTCTTT. Encoded protein: CASSQEETGVGTEAFF.

This clone has at least ten counts. This specimen includes other DNA sequences encoding the same CDR3. The chain carries TRBV5-6 and TRBJ2-7; 9 bases fit TRBD1. This CDR3 is 14 amino acids long. Germline-derived CDR1 and CDR2 are SGHDT and YYEEEE. V lost 0 bases, J lost 2 bases, and 0 bases stayed unmatched. Written as DNA, the CDR3 is TGTGCCAGCAGCTTGGGACAGGGGGCCTACGAGCAGTACTTC. This encodes CASSLGQGAYEQYF. Full variable domain (missing parts from reference TRBV5-6 and TRBJ2-7): DAGVTQSPTHLIKTRGQQVTLRCSPKSGHDTVSWYQQALGQGPQFIFQYYEEEERQRGNFPDRFSGHQFPNYSSELNVNALLLGDSALYLCASSLGQGAYEQYFGPGTRLTVT.

This sequence joins TRBV7-6 and TRBJ2-1; 12 positions agree with TRBD2. CDR1 and CDR2 from the germline V gene are SGHVS and FNYEAQ. The CDR3 extends over 20 amino acids. The V and J ends lost 8 bases and 7 bases, in that order; junction bases with no gene match: 24. The DNA of the CDR3 is TGTGCCAGCGCTACCCAAAGGCTAGCGGGAGGGCCCAAGGTTTATAATGAGCAGTTCTTC. Translating it yields CASATQRLAGGPKVYNEQFF.

This clone was found once. V and J are TRBV19 and TRBJ1-2; D uncertain. This CDR3 is built from 12 residues. Germline assignment: CDR1 LNHDA and CDR2 SQIVND (reference sequence). Trimming stripped 3 bases from V and 7 bases from J, with 9 bases between. The chain's CDR3 is CASSIGGSGYTF. CDR3 nucleotide sequence: TGTGCCAGTAGTATCGGTGGCTCTGGCTACACCTTC.